This T cell receptor beta chain was found in a study of T cell responses to AZD1222 COVID-19 vaccine. Germline V CDR1 and CDR2: WSHSY, SAAADI. The CDR3 is 13 amino acids. Trimming removed 8 bases from V and 1 base from J, with 11 bases in between. TCRdb keeps only in-frame clones here, not all; method: immunoSEQ multiplex PCR. The sample has about 76,000 clones; 90% are singletons. This receptor was taken from an adult in good health. This chain uses TRBV10-2 with TRBJ1-2; no clear D. The specimen comprised peripheral blood, sampled on day 0 of AZD1222 vaccination. The chain's CDR3 is CASGIEGNYGYTF. As DNA, the CDR3 is TGCGCCAGCGGGATAGAGGGTAACTATGGCTACACCTTC.